The 24 T cell receptor beta chains listed next were all sequenced from one sample in a study of T cell repertoires in aging, cancer and after chemotherapy. A mixed TRB-A/B primer pool amplified rearranged TRB by multiplex touch-down PCR. One entry per CDR3 protein, called by TCRdb with MiXCR from the multiplex PCR reads. The sample gives approximately 10,000 distinct CDR3 sequences, 25% to 35% of which show up once; about 1.9% is in the top ten. Amplification of TCR beta used genomic DNA extracted from peripheral blood. The specimen sequenced was blood. The receptors shown here come from a human donor in good health.

The V gene is TRBV19, the J gene TRBJ2-1, with D maybe TRBD2 (6 bases). With 2 bases removed from V and 6 bases from J, the gap between germline ends came to 11 bases. The CDR3 runs to 14 residues. Germline V lookup: CDR1 LNHDA, CDR2 SQIVND (reference sequence). The CDR3 is CASSIRPTSNEQFF. The CDR3 bases are TGTGCCAGTAGTATAAGGCCGACTAGCAATGAGCAGTTCTTC.

As to this clonotype: A much more abundant neighbour one base away suggests this may be a read error. The rearrangement joins TRBV12-3 or TRBV12-4 to TRBJ1-2; the D is unclear. This CDR3 contains 13 residues. The V and J ends lost 3 bases and 2 bases respectively, with 7 bases between them. The CDR3 DNA reads as TGTGCCAGCAGTTTGGGGAAGAACTATGGCTACACCTTC. Its protein is CASSLGKNYGYTF.

The CDR3: CSAPGQYSNQPQHF. The DNA of the CDR3 is TGCAGTGCCCCCGGACAGTATAGCAATCAGCCCCAGCATTTT. This rearrangement joins TRBV20-1 to TRBJ1-5, with a possible D match to TRBD1 (6 bases). The germline V and J ends were trimmed by 6 bases and 0 bases, with 12 bases remaining between them. Germline-derived CDR1 and CDR2 are DFQATT and SNEGSKA (reference sequence). The CDR3 spans 14 residues.

A note on this clonotype: The junction departs from germline at one end; a sequencing error may be responsible. The V gene is TRBV13, the J gene TRBJ2-5, with D perhaps TRBD1 or TRBD2 (6 bases each). This CDR3 has 15 amino acids. Germline V gives CDR1 PRHDT, CDR2 FYEKMQ (reference sequence). The CDR3 DNA sequence: TGTGCCAGCAGCTTGGTGCGGCCCGGGGGCGAGACCCTGTACTTC. It codes for CASSLVRPGGETLYF.

This clonotype was observed a handful of times. This chain connects TRBV19 to TRBJ1-1, with TRBD1 matching over 7 bases. V lost 1 base to trimming and J lost 0 bases; unmatched junction nucleotides: 2. This CDR3 has 15 amino acids. From germline, CDR1 is LNHDA and CDR2 SQIVND (reference sequence). CDR3 DNA sequence: TGTGCCAGTAGTATAGGAGGGGGCATGAACACTGAAGCTTTCTTT. This sequence encodes CASSIGGGMNTEAFF.

Only a few counts were recorded for this clonotype. V gene TRBV5-1 combines with J gene TRBJ1-2, with D unclear. The length of the CDR3 is 14 residues. Germline V gene lookup returns CDR1 SGHRS and CDR2 YFSETQ. V shed 7 bases and J shed 3 bases, with 16 bases lying between them. The CDR3 DNA follows: TGCGCCAGCGGCCCTACAAGTGCGGACTATGGCTACACCTTC. This codes for CASGPTSADYGYTF.

V usage is TRBV6-1 and J usage is TRBJ2-1; TRBD1 is a possible D gene (7 bases). Germline V gene sequence: CDR1 MNHNS, CDR2 SASEGT. Trimming cost V 10 bases and J 5 bases, with 21 bases left between them. The CDR3 runs 15 residues. The CDR3 DNA reads TGTGCCATCAGCACAGGGGCAGCGGGCGACAATGAGCAGTTCTTC. It is translated as CAISTGAAGDNEQFF.

There are a few counts of this clonotype. The rearrangement links TRBV29-1 to TRBJ2-1, with 12 bases fitting TRBD1. The junction had 19 bases not matched to a gene; V was cut back by 6 bases and J by 7 bases. The CDR3 is 18 amino acids. The germline CDR1 and CDR2 sequences are SQVTM and ANQGSEA. Here the CDR3 DNA reads TGCAGCGTCTCAGGAACAAGGATTCGGGACAGGGGGCTAAATGAGCAGTTCTTC. Protein sequence: CSVSGTRIRDRGLNEQFF.

In its sample, this clonotype is medium-sized. V gene TRBV30 combines with J gene TRBJ2-7; D gene unclear. V dropped 1 base and J dropped 0 bases, with 7 bases sitting between them. Germline V gene lookup returns CDR1 GTSNPN and CDR2 SVGIG (reference sequence). The CDR3 extends over 13 amino acids. The CDR3 DNA sequence: TGTGCCTGGAGTGGTGGGATCTCCTACGAGCAGTACTTC. It yields the protein CAWSGGISYEQYF. The variable domain in full, completed from reference TRBV30 and TRBJ2-7, reads SQTIHQWPATLVQPVGSPLSLECTVEGTSNPNLYWYRQAAGRGLQLLFYSVGIGQISSEVPQNLSASRPQDRQFILSSKKLLLSDSGFYLCAWSGGISYEQYFGPGTRLTVT.

The rearrangement joins TRBV20-1 to TRBJ1-6; D remains unclear. Germline V lookup: CDR1 DFQATT, CDR2 SNEGSKA (reference sequence). CDR3 length equals 16 residues. V was clipped by 4 bases and J by 0 bases, with 13 bases between them. The CDR3 coding sequence is TGCAGTGCTAACCCGGCCGATATCTCCTATAATTCACCCCTCCACTTT. It translates to CSANPADISYNSPLHF.

Note on this clonotype: Its ends do not fully match the called genes, so a read error is possible. The CDR3 loop is CASSLASGLYKQYF. Here the CDR3 DNA reads TGTGCCAGCAGCTTGGCTAGCGGGCTCTACAAGCAGTACTTC. The rearrangement links TRBV5-6 to TRBJ2-7; 8 positions agree with TRBD2. The CDR3 totals 14 residues. The germline gives CDR1 SGHDT, CDR2 YYEEEE.

The CDR3, as DNA: TGTGCCAGCAGTTTAGTATGGGGTAGTGAGCAGTTCTTC. Its protein product is CASSLVWGSEQFF. This chain uses TRBV12-3 or TRBV12-4 with TRBJ2-1; D remains ambiguous. CDR3 length equals 13 residues. Trimming shortened V by 1 base and J by 9 bases, and 10 bases separated the two germline ends.

This clonotype is classed as medium-sized. The chain employs TRBV19 and TRBJ1-2; D remains unclear. The CDR3 runs 13 residues. Germline V gives CDR1 LNHDA, CDR2 SQIVND (reference sequence). V gave up 5 bases and J gave up 4 bases, with 11 bases separating them. The CDR3 DNA sequence: TGTGCCAGTAGTGCGACACAGTCCTATGGCTACACCTTC. Translation gives CASSATQSYGYTF.

This clonotype is medium-sized in the sample. This sequence joins TRBV6-5 and TRBJ1-3, with D uncertain. This CDR3 is 13 amino acids long. CDR1 is MNHEY and CDR2 is SVGAGI in the germline V gene. Trimming left V 6 bases short and J 4 bases short, with 10 bases between. The CDR3 loop is CASRLVSGNTIYF. The CDR3, as DNA: TGTGCCAGCAGACTTGTTTCGGGAAACACCATATATTTT.

By sample share, this clonotype is medium-sized. This sequence joins TRBV11-1 and TRBJ1-6; D is undetermined. The CDR3 spans 15 residues. Trimming took 1 base from V and 8 from J, leaving 12 bases between them. The germline V gene encodes CDR1 SGHAT and CDR2 FQDESV (reference sequence). The chain's CDR3 is CASSLGSRLDSPLHF. CDR3 nucleotides: TGTGCCAGCAGCTTAGGGTCCAGGCTTGATTCACCCCTCCACTTT.

The chain is built from TRBV7-2 and TRBJ2-6; 9 bases are shared with TRBD1. Trimming took 8 bases from V and 4 from J; bases not matched to a gene: 12. Germline lookup yields CDR1 SGHTA and CDR2 FQGNSA. The CDR3 is 17 residues long. The CDR3 DNA reads TGTGCCAGCTCACTAGGGACAGGGCTCACCGGGGCCAACGTCCTGACTTTC. Its protein product is CASSLGTGLTGANVLTF.

The V gene is TRBV27, the J gene TRBJ1-2; D call uncertain. Trimming removed 2 bases at V and 0 bases at J, with 13 bases between. Germline CDR1 reads MNHEY; CDR2 reads SMNVEV (reference sequence). The CDR3 length is 16 residues. CDR3 in amino acids: CASSLNGNAANYGYTF. Written as DNA, the CDR3 is TGTGCCAGCAGTTTAAATGGTAATGCAGCTAACTATGGCTACACCTTC.

The chain joins TRBV5-8 to TRBJ1-6, with D maybe TRBD1 (6 bases). Germline V gene sequence: CDR1 SGHTS, CDR2 YDEGEE. The V gene lost 4 bases and the J gene lost 17 bases, with 19 bases spanning the gap. The CDR3 is made up of 13 amino acids. Here the CDR3 reads CASSPLGASSVHF. DNA of the CDR3: TGTGCCAGCAGCCCCTTGGGGGCATCGAGCGTCCACTTT. Using reference TRBV5-8 and TRBJ1-6 for the parts outside the CDR3, the full variable domain is EAGVTQSPTHLIKTRGQQATLRCSPISGHTSVYWYQQALGLGLQFLLWYDEGEERNRGNFPPRFSGRQFPNYSSELNVNALELEDSALYLCASSPLGASSVHFGNGTRLTVT.

The chain links TRBV20-1 to TRBJ1-1; tentatively, D is TRBD1 (5 bases). Looked up from germline, CDR1 is DFQATT and CDR2 is SNEGSKA (reference sequence). V lost 6 bases and J 8 bases, leaving 19 bases between the germline ends. This CDR3 has 13 amino acids. This CDR3 reads CSASIISQGEAFF. Here the CDR3 DNA reads TGCAGTGCCTCAATTATATCGCAGGGAGAAGCTTTCTTT.

This clonotype occurred a few times. This chain joins TRBV5-1 and TRBJ2-7, with D unresolved. The V gene's germline CDR1 is SGHRS and CDR2 YFSETQ. Trimming pared 4 bases from V and 0 bases from J, leaving 11 bases between. The CDR3 covers 14 residues. CDR3 nucleotides: TGCGCCAGCAGCCCCGGGCACGGCTCCTACGAGCAGTACTTC. This encodes CASSPGHGSYEQYF.

Turning to this clonotype: Since a much larger clone is just one base distant, this may be a read error. The missing conserved phenylalanine or tryptophan at the end of this CDR3 makes a read error likely. The rearrangement joins TRBV6-5 to TRBJ2-7, with D unclear. Germline CDR1 reads MNHEY; CDR2 reads SVGAGI. The CDR3 loop spans 13 amino acids. The CDR3 coding sequence is TGTGCCAGCCGTTACGGGTCCTCCTACGAGCAGTACTTA. It is translated as CASRYGSSYEQYL.

This clonotype was detected a few times. This chain uses TRBV5-1 with TRBJ1-2, with 9 nucleotides matching TRBD1. There are 14 residues in the CDR3. Germline loops: CDR1 SGHRS, CDR2 YFSETQ. The V segment lost 7 bases and the J segment 4 bases; nucleotides outside the gene matches: 8. CDR3 nucleotides: TGCGCCAGCGCAGAACAGGGGGCGGCCTATGGCTACACCTTC. Protein sequence: CASAEQGAAYGYTF. Together with reference TRBV5-1 and TRBJ1-2, the CDR3 gives the full variable domain: KAGVTQTPRYLIKTRGQQVTLSCSPISGHRSVSWYQQTPGQGLQFLFEYFSETQRNKGNFPGRFSGRQFSNSRSEMNVSTLELGDSALYLCASAEQGAAYGYTFGSGTRLTVV.

The J gene is TRBJ1-5, the V gene TRBV27; 11 bases align to TRBD1. CDR1 and CDR2 from the germline V gene are MNHEY and SMNVEV (reference sequence). Trimming cost V 7 bases and J 2 bases; bases outside gene matches: 13. The CDR3 length is 18 residues. As DNA, the CDR3 is TGTGCCAGCAAACCAAACGGACAGGGGGCTTTTGGCAATCAGCCCCAGCATTTT. Protein: CASKPNGQGAFGNQPQHF.

V usage is TRBV5-1 and J usage is TRBJ2-2; 9 bases are a match to TRBD1. V shed 4 bases, J shed 0 bases, and the junction held 4 bases outside the gene matches. The CDR3 has 16 residues. Germline V lookup: CDR1 SGHRS, CDR2 YFSETQ. CDR3 nucleotide sequence: TGCGCCAGCAGCGGGGGACAGGGAGCGAACACCGGGGAGCTGTTTTTT. The encoded protein is CASSGGQGANTGELFF. The variable domain in full, with the rest retrieved from reference TRBV5-1 and TRBJ2-2, is KAGVTQTPRYLIKTRGQQVTLSCSPISGHRSVSWYQQTPGQGLQFLFEYFSETQRNKGNFPGRFSGRQFSNSRSEMNVSTLELGDSALYLCASSGGQGANTGELFFGEGSRLTVL.